The rows below give T cell receptor beta chains drawn from one sample of a study of human T cells and chemical hapten exposure. TCRdb re-analysed the RACE reads in MiXCR, keeping a single row per CDR3 protein. The sample has about 160,000 distinct CDR3 sequences; around a quarter are singletons. Sequencing was performed on whole blood, taken in connection with sensitization to the hapten diphenylcyclopropenone (DPC). Every receptor here comes from a woman aged 18-29 years with alopecia areata. Some clones in this sample may be carry-over from other donors' samples. The CDR3 runs from the conserved cysteine through the conserved F or W. The D gene is left open where the match is weak. Size values are once, few and many counts, or a class for expanded clones, and some rows have none.

>few|15|TRBV4-3|TRBD1|TRBJ2-1
TGCGCCAGCAGCCACCCGGGACAGGGGGCTAATGAGCAGTTCTTC
CASSHPGQGANEQFF
>-|16|TRBV4-2|TRBD1|TRBJ1-4
TGTGCCAGCAGCCAGGCAAAGGGACAGGGCTATGAAAAACTGTTTTTT
CASSQAKGQGYEKLFF
>few|15|TRBV27|-|TRBJ2-7
TGTGCCAGCAGATCCCGCCGGCACTCCAGCTACGAGCAGTACTTC
CASRSRRHSSYEQYF
>few|13|TRBV6-2/TRBV6-3|-|TRBJ1-5
TGTGCCAGCCGACTCGAAGGGACTCAGCCCCAGCATTTT
CASRLEGTQPQHF
>few|14|TRBV29-1|-|TRBJ2-1
TGCAGCGTTGGACTGCTGAGCTCCTACAATGAGCAGTTCTTC
CSVGLLSSYNEQFF
>few|14|TRBV2|-|TRBJ2-7
TGTGCCAGCAGTAGGGACGGTCTTTTTTACGAGCAGTACTTC
CASSRDGLFYEQYF
>few|11|TRBV29-1|-|TRBJ1-1
TGCAGCGTCAAACTGAACACTGAAGCTTTCTTT
CSVKLNTEAFF
>few|20|TRBV4-2|-|TRBJ2-1
TGTGCCAGCAGCCAAGGTTCACTCTTACTCGGGGTAAGCTCCTACAATGAGCAGTTCTTC
CASSQGSLLLGVSSYNEQFF
>-|14|TRBV30|-|TRBJ2-1
TGTGCCTGGAGTAGGTATTCGGGGAACAATGAGCAGTTCTTC
CAWSRYSGNNEQFF
>few|15|TRBV5-1|-|TRBJ1-1
TGCGCCAGCAGCTGGACCTGGGGCAGAGACACTGAAGCTTTCTTT
CASSWTWGRDTEAFF
>-|18|TRBV4-3|TRBD1|TRBJ1-3
TGCGCCAGCAGCCAAGGTCCGGGACAGGACGCTTATGTGAACACCATATATTTT
CASSQGPGQDAYVNTIYF
>-|15|TRBV10-3|-|TRBJ2-1
TGTGCCATCAGTGATGGTACCCCAGACTACAATGAGCAGTTCTTC
CAISDGTPDYNEQFF
>-|14|TRBV5-1|TRBD2|TRBJ2-5
TGCGCCAGCGGTCCCTCAGGCGGGGGAGAGACCCAGTACTTC
CASGPSGGGETQYF
>-|15|TRBV4-3|-|TRBJ2-7
TGCGCCAGCAGCCACATTGGGACCTCCGGCTACGAGCAGTACTTC
CASSHIGTSGYEQYF
>few|12|TRBV20-1|-|TRBJ2-3
TGCAGTGCTAGCATCAGCGCTTTGACGCAGTATTTT
CSASISALTQYF
>-|14|TRBV20-1|TRBD2|TRBJ2-1
TGCAGTCCAGCGGGGGGTCGATCCTACAATGAGCAGTTCTTC
CSPAGGRSYNEQFF
>few|14|TRBV20-1|-|TRBJ2-4
TGCAGTGCTAGATCCTGGGGGGCCAAAAACATTCAGTACTTC
CSARSWGAKNIQYF
>few|18|TRBV21-1|-|TRBJ2-1
TGTGCCAGCAGCGCTCCCCCCCGTCCGTCTCTGGGAAAGGGTGAGCAGTTCTTC
CASSAPPRPSLGKGEQFF
>-|14|TRBV21-1|-|TRBJ1-5
TGTGCCAGCATCAAGGGGGGGTCGGATCAGCCCCAGCATTTT
CASIKGGSDQPQHF
>-|15|TRBV4-3|TRBD2|TRBJ2-2
TGCGCCAGCAGCCTCGGACTAGCGGGATTCGGGGAGCTGTTTTTT
CASSLGLAGFGELFF